The 11 T cell receptor beta chains in this list originate from one sample, sequenced in a study of metastatic and nonmetastatic thyroid tumors. Each patient went into thyroid surgery without having received any treatment. TCRdb re-called clones via MiXCR from the PCR reads. The table records tens of thousands of clones, 20% to 25% of them present only once. Sequencing used blood. All receptors derive from a female donor with papillary thyroid cancer or a benign thyroid nodule (not recorded which). Some clones in this sample may be carry-over from other donors' samples.

V is TRBV18 and J is TRBJ2-7, with D maybe TRBD2 (6 bases). The CDR3 length is 14 residues. V was pared by 3 bases and J by 5 bases, with 14 bases between. Per the germline V gene, CDR1 is KGHSH and CDR2 is LQKENI. CDR3 in DNA: TGTGCCAGCTCACCGGGACTCACAACCGACGAGCAGTACTTC. Translation: CASSPGLTTDEQYF.

This clone occurred many times. The V call is TRBV10-3, the J call TRBJ1-3, with a possible D match to TRBD1 (5 bases). This CDR3 has 17 residues. V lost 0 bases to trimming and J lost 1 base, with 13 bases between them. CDR1 ENHRY and CDR2 SYGVKD come from the germline V gene. The chain's CDR3 is CAISESTAGWSGNTIYF. CDR3 bases: TGTGCCATCAGTGAGTCGACGGCAGGGTGGTCTGGAAACACCATATATTTT.

This clone was counted once. The chain links TRBV7-3 to TRBJ2-2, with 12 bases lining up with TRBD1. V shed 2 bases, J shed 8 bases, and the junction held 12 bases outside the gene matches. This CDR3 is built from 18 residues. Germline V gene lookup returns CDR1 SGHTA and CDR2 FQGTGA. The CDR3 sequence is CASSLGGPGTGGAGELFF. CDR3 coding DNA: TGTGCCAGCAGCTTAGGCGGGCCCGGGACAGGGGGCGCGGGGGAGCTGTTTTTT.

For this clone: The germline gene is not matched at one end of the junction; a read error may be the cause. This chain links TRBV19 with TRBJ1-1; D unclear. The germline V gene has CDR1 LNHDA and CDR2 SQIVND (reference sequence). This CDR3 is built from 15 residues. The CDR3 loop is CASSIAEVLGTEVFF. The CDR3, as DNA: TGTGCCAGTAGTATAGCGGAGGTGCTGGGCACTGAAGTTTTCTTT.

The chain is built from TRBV11-2 and TRBJ2-1; 9 bases match TRBD1. Germline assignment: CDR1 SGHAT and CDR2 FQNNGV. The ends lost 8 bases at V and 3 bases at J; junction bases unmatched: 8. This CDR3 is built from 15 residues. The CDR3 DNA reads TGTGCCAGCGGCGTAAGACAGGGGGTCTACAATGAGCAGTTCTTC. It specifies CASGVRQGVYNEQFF.

This chain uses TRBV11-2 with TRBJ2-3, with D perhaps matching TRBD1 or TRBD2 (6 bases each). This CDR3 comprises 14 residues. Germline lookup yields CDR1 SGHAT and CDR2 FQNNGV. V lost 11 bases and J lost 8, with 23 bases in between. The DNA for the CDR3 is TGTGCCGGCACTTCTACGGGGGCGCGGGCTACGCAGTATTTT. It is translated as CAGTSTGARATQYF.

Only a few counts were recorded for this clone. The chain is built from TRBV19 and TRBJ1-1; D ambiguous. This CDR3 has 14 residues. The ends were cut back, 4 bases at V and 2 bases at J, with 11 bases in the middle. Germline loops: CDR1 LNHDA, CDR2 SQIVND (reference sequence). CDR3 DNA sequence: TGTGCCAGTAGTACGAGGACGGTCAACACTGAAGCTTTCTTT. It yields the protein CASSTRTVNTEAFF.

In its sample, this clone ranks as medium-sized. This chain links TRBV5-1 with TRBJ2-5, with TRBD2 matching 8 bases. This CDR3 contains 15 residues. Looked up from germline, CDR1 is SGHRS and CDR2 is YFSETQ. Trimming took 0 bases from V and 7 from J; bases not matched to a gene: 8. CDR3 bases: TGCGCCAGCAGCTTGGAAAGCGGGGGCATAGGGACCCAGTACTTC. Amino acids: CASSLESGGIGTQYF.

This clone has ten or more counts. V and J are TRBV6-1 and TRBJ2-2; possibly TRBD2 for D (6 bases). Trimming removed 4 bases at V and 6 bases at J, with 21 bases between. This CDR3 is 17 amino acids long. Germline CDR1 reads MNHNS; CDR2 reads SASEGT. The CDR3 DNA reads TGTGCCAGCAGTGGCGGGGCCAGGGAAGGTTTCTCCGGGGAGCTGTTTTTT. Amino acid sequence: CASSGGAREGFSGELFF.

This clone came up many times. Different DNA sequences within this sample yield the same CDR3. The chain links TRBV7-9 to TRBJ2-5, with D unclear. The CDR3 has 14 residues. V lost 5 bases and J lost 4, with 14 bases in between. CDR1 is SEHNR and CDR2 is FQNEAQ in the germline V gene (reference sequence). The CDR3 DNA reads TGTGCCAGCAGCGCTCTGGGCTCGCCAGAGACCCAGTACTTC. It translates to CASSALGSPETQYF. The variable domain in full, with the rest retrieved from reference TRBV7-9 and TRBJ2-5, is DTGVSQNPRHKITKRGQNVTFRCDPISEHNRLYWYRQTLGQGPEFLTYFQNEAQLEKSRLLSDRFSAERPKGSFSTLEIQRTEQGDSAMYLCASSALGSPETQYFGPGTRLLVL.

This clone showed up many times. V gene TRBV27 combines with J gene TRBJ2-1; D is unclear. The germline V gene encodes CDR1 MNHEY and CDR2 SMNVEV (reference sequence). V lost 2 bases and J lost 4, with 12 bases in between. This CDR3 region has 15 residues. The CDR3 region is CASSLGQTPYNEQFF. The CDR3 DNA reads TGTGCCAGCAGTTTAGGGCAGACCCCATACAATGAGCAGTTCTTC.